This paragraph reports one T cell receptor (beta chain). What it binds is unknown. The data were taken from a study of cytomegalovirus exposure and HLA in healthy donors. Study summary: Across about 400 genotyped donors, roughly 80% landed in the Caucasian-associated ancestry cluster.

Study-wide results and caveats: In a later analysis, compared with equally common non-associated chains, HLA-associated beta chains were more expanded.

With 60 Vbeta and 13 Jbeta primers, the PCR was carried out. Sequencing used immunoSEQ multiplex PCR; TCRdb keeps in-frame clones, though not all of them. Here the sample spans more than 95,000 clones, 83% being singletons. Trimming took 5 bases from V and 4 from J; bases not matched to a gene: 2. This CDR3 comprises 13 residues. Germline lookup yields CDR1 MNHEY and CDR2 SVGAGI. What was sequenced was PBMCs. This TCR came from a man in his late teens or twenties in good health and CMV-seronegative. This chain links TRBV6-5 with TRBJ1-5; 7 bases are a match to TRBD1. The CDR3 nucleotides read TGTGCCAGCAGTGCACAGGGGAATCAGCCCCAGCATTTT. Encoded protein: CASSAQGNQPQHF.